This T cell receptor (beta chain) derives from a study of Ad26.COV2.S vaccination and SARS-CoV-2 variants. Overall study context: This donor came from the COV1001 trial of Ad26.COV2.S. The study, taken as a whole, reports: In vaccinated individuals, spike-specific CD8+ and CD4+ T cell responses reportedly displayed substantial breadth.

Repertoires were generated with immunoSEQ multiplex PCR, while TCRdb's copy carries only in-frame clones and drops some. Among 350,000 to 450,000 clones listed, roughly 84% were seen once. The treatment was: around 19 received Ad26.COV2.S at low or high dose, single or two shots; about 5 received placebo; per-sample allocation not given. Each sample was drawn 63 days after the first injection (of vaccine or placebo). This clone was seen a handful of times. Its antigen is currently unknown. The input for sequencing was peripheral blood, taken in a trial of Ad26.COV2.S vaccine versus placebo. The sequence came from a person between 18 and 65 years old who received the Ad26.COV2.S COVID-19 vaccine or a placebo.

The CDR3 nucleotides read TGTGCCAGCAGCTTACTCCGACAGGCCCAGGGAGGCTACACCTTC. Its protein product is CASSLLRQAQGGYTF. The chain is built from TRBV7-8 and TRBJ1-2, with a tentative D call TRBD1 (6 bases). This CDR3 contains 15 residues. Trimming left V 2 bases short and J 8 bases short, with 18 bases between. Germline loops: CDR1 SGHVS, CDR2 FQNEAQ.